Each of the 3 T cell receptor beta chains below was sequenced from the same sample in a study of T-cell reconstitution after alpha-beta-depleted transplantation in children. Unique molecular identifiers were used in preparing the TCRbeta library. TCRdb used MiXCR to reprocess the PCR reads, holding one entry per CDR3 protein. The sample contains about 830,000 distinct CDR3 sequences, roughly 15% of which appear only once. This material consisted of PBMCs, mostly from graft donor cells, taken 360 days after TCRalphabeta/CD19-depleted stem cell transplant. These receptors all come from a male patient younger than 18 who had a stem cell transplant for acute lymphoblastic leukemia, so the T cells may come from the graft donor.

V usage is TRBV3-1 and J usage is TRBJ2-1, with a possible D match to TRBD1 (6 bases). The ends were cut back, 1 base at V and 1 base at J, with 20 bases in the middle. CDR3 length equals 19 residues. The germline V gene encodes CDR1 LGHDT and CDR2 YNNKEL (reference sequence). DNA of the CDR3: TGTGCCAGCAGCCAAGTCCCTTTCTCAATCAGGGGTTCCTACAATGAGCAGTTCTTC. Amino acids: CASSQVPFSIRGSYNEQFF.

CDR3 nucleotide sequence: TGTGCCAGCAAACTACTAGCGGGAAACTACAATGAGCAGTTCTTC. It translates to CASKLLAGNYNEQFF. V usage is TRBV12-3 or TRBV12-4 and J usage is TRBJ2-1, with 10 bases that match TRBD2. Trimming at V came to 7 bases and at J to 3 bases, leaving 6 bases not matched to a gene. The CDR3 has 15 residues.

This clonotype was observed a handful of times. The chain carries TRBV2 and TRBJ2-7, with TRBD2 identical over 9 bases. Germline V gene sequence: CDR1 SNHLY, CDR2 FYNNEI. The CDR3 spans 14 residues. V was clipped by 6 bases and J by 3 bases; unmatched bases: 6. In DNA form, the CDR3 reads TGTGCCAGCAGGGGTGGACTAGCGAGCTACGAGCAGTACTTC. This codes for CASRGGLASYEQYF.